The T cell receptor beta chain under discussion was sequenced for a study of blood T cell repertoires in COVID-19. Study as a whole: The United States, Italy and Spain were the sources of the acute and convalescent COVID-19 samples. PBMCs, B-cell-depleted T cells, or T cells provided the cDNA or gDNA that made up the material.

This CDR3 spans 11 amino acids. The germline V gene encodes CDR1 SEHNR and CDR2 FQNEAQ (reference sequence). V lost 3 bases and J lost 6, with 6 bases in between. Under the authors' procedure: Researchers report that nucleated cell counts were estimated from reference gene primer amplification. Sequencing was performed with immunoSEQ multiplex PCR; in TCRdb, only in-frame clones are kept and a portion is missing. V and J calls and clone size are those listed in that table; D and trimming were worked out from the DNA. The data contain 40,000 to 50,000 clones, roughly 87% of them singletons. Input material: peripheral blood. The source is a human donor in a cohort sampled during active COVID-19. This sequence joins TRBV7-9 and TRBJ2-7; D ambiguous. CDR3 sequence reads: CASSFYGEQYF. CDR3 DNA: TGTGCCAGCAGCTTTTACGGCGAGCAGTACTTC.